This paragraph reports one T cell receptor beta chain. The target antigen is unknown. The entry originates in a study of PD-1 blockade in classical Hodgkin lymphoma. General study points: Baseline TCR diversity was reportedly lower in newly diagnosed patients than healthy donors.

CDR1 and CDR2 (germline): SGHAT, FQDESV (reference sequence). The length of the CDR3 is 14 residues. Trimming removed 3 bases from V and 0 bases from J, with 7 bases in between. Brentuximab vedotin exposure varied among the patients, all of whom had relapsed after autologous stem cell transplantation. Through magnetic negative selection, CD8+ T cells were separated from PBMCs that had been thawed. Only in-frame clones appear in the TCRdb table, and some are missing; sequencing was by immunoSEQ multiplex PCR. The table records around 1,500 clones, 60% to 80% of them present only once. This sequence originates from a human donor with classical Hodgkin lymphoma. The rearrangement joins TRBV11-1 to TRBJ2-3; D gene unclear. The sample was CD8+ T cells from blood, taken at baseline. CDR3 protein: CASSLAPSTDTQYF. The DNA for the CDR3 is TGTGCCAGCAGCTTGGCGCCTAGCACAGATACGCAGTATTTT.